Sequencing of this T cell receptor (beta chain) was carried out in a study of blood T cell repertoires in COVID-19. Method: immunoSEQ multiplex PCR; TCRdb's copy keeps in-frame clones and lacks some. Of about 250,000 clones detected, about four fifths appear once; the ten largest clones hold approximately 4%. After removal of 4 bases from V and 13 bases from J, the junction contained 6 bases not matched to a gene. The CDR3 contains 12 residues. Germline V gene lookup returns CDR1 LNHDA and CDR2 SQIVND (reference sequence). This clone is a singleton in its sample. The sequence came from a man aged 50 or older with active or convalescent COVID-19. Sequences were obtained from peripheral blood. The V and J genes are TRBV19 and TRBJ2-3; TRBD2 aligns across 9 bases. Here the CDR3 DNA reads TGTGCCAGTAGTACTGCGGGGGGGCGCAAGTATTTT. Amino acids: CASSTAGGRKYF.